Below, one T cell receptor beta chain is given with its context. Its antigen remains unknown. TCR beta VDJ combinations and CDR3 sequences were profiled from genomic DNA. TCRdb reprocessed the reads via MiXCR and lists one record per CDR3 protein. The sample contains approximately 260,000 distinct CDR3 sequences, approximately 86% of which appear only once. The CDR3 sequence is 14 residues long. Germline CDR1 reads SNHLY; CDR2 reads FYNNEI. V lost 8 bases to trimming and J lost 3 bases, with 17 bases between them. Patients chosen for sequencing had shown CD8+CD57+ cell expansion by flow cytometry. Severe acquired aplastic anemia affected all patients. This specimen comes from a study of CD8+CD57+ T cells in acquired aplastic anemia. Notes on the study in general: Patients had around 30 CD8+ CDR3 sequences in common with controls (the shared set).

J is TRBJ2-7 and V is TRBV2; D could derive from TRBD1 or TRBD2 (6 bases each). The receptor comes from a human donor with aplastic anemia. Sequenced material: sorted CD4+, CD8+, or CD8+CD57+ T cells (not recorded which) from PBMCs. Here the CDR3 reads CASGDGGTNYEQYF. DNA for the CDR3: TGTGCCAGCGGGGACGGGGGCACAAACTACGAGCAGTACTTC. The whole variable domain, remainder taken from reference TRBV2 and TRBJ2-7, is EPEVTQTPSHQVTQMGQEVILRCVPISNHLYFYWYRQILGQKVEFLVSFYNNEISEKSEIFDDQFSVERPDGSNFTLKIRSTKLEDSAMYFCASGDGGTNYEQYFGPGTRLTVT.